The 3 T cell receptor beta chains in this list originate from one sample, sequenced in a study of shared clonotypes between healthy human individuals. Terminally differentiated effector memory CD45RA+ cells were excluded from the naive CD8 cells, which were CD45RO-negative and positively selected for CCR7. Generated by immunoSEQ multiplex PCR, the TCRdb table keeps only in-frame clones and is missing some. The sample yields 600,000 or so clones, 85% to 95% seen once. Sequenced: naive CD8+ T cells sorted from blood. Every receptor here comes from a woman aged 30 to 39 in good health.

This sequence joins TRBV7-6 and TRBJ2-1, with 15 bases matching TRBD2. The CDR3 contains 16 residues. Germline trimming cut 5 bases from V and 10 bases from J; bases unmatched to any gene: 9. CDR1 is SGHVS, CDR2 FNYEAQ, per germline. The CDR3 region has the DNA TGTGCCAGCAGCCGGACTAGCGGGAGGGCCGGAGGGGAGCAGTTCTTC. This translates into CASSRTSGRAGGEQFF.

J is TRBJ2-5 and V is TRBV15; D perhaps matches TRBD1 (5 bases). Germline CDR1 and CDR2: LNHNV and YYDKDF (reference sequence). Trimming took off 3 bases at V and 0 bases at J, with 17 bases between the two ends. The CDR3 has 17 amino acids. CDR3 amino acids: CATSSGAGGVYQETQYF. CDR3 nucleotides: TGTGCCACCAGCAGTGGGGCCGGTGGGGTGTACCAAGAGACCCAGTACTTC.

The V and J genes are TRBV7-9 and TRBJ2-2; no clear D gene. Germline assignment: CDR1 SEHNR and CDR2 FQNEAQ (reference sequence). This CDR3 comprises 15 residues. V was trimmed by 4 bases and J by 4 bases, leaving 13 bases between them. The CDR3 DNA is TGTGCCAGCAGCTGGCAGTCTGAGAGCACCGGGGAGCTGTTTTTT. This translates into CASSWQSESTGELFF.